This T cell receptor beta chain was profiled in a study of CD8 T cells in Susac syndrome. Random hexamers were used to reverse transcribe an amount of roughly 0.5 to 1 ug RNA. MiXCR, applied by TCRdb to the immunoSEQ multiplex PCR reads, yields one record per CDR3 protein. The repertoire holds hundreds of thousands of distinct CDR3 sequences, with 96% as singletons. The recently defined diagnostic criteria for definite or probable disease were met by the Susac syndrome patients. The V end lost 7 bases, the J end lost 12 bases, and 16 bases lay between the germline ends. Germline CDR1 reads LNHDA; CDR2 reads SQIVND (reference sequence). The CDR3 totals 12 residues.

J is TRBJ2-1 and V is TRBV19; D is perhaps TRBD1 (6 bases). This sequence originates from a human donor with Susac syndrome. The specimen sequenced was CD4+ T cells from PBMCs. The CDR3 sequence: CASTVDSGVQFF. In nucleotides, the CDR3 is TGTGCCAGTACTGTGGACAGTGGCGTGCAGTTCTTC.